This T cell receptor beta chain was obtained from a study of blood T cell repertoires in COVID-19. Background on the study: From T cells, B-cell-depleted T cells, or PBMCs came the material, which was cDNA or gDNA.

Original methodology: Amplifying reference gene primers gave estimates of nucleated cell counts. Produced via immunoSEQ multiplex PCR; TCRdb's table is partial and in-frame only. D and trimming were read from the DNA, whereas the V and J calls and clone size are those reported in that table. The top ten hold 6% to 8.5% of the sample, which has around 370,000 clones, about nine tenths seen once. The CDR3 sequence is 17 residues long. Germline V gene data show CDR1 as LGHNT and CDR2 as FRNRAP. V was pared by 4 bases and J by 2 bases, with 20 bases between. This receptor was obtained from a woman between 70 and 85 years old with COVID-19, enrolled during active disease. The chain combines TRBV12-5 with TRBJ1-2; a possible D gene is TRBD1 (6 bases). The sample was peripheral blood. CDR3 loop: CASGSLVRRTANYGYTF. DNA of the CDR3: TGTGCTAGTGGTTCTCTGGTACGCAGGACAGCAAACTATGGCTACACCTTC.